The sequence of this TCR beta chain was determined in a study of CD8+CD57+ T cells in acquired aplastic anemia. Genomic DNA was employed as the template in profiling TCR beta VDJ and CDR3. TCRdb passed the reads through MiXCR, listing each CDR3 protein once. The top ten clones hold 42% of a sample with 200,000 to 300,000 distinct CDR3 sequences, approximately 86% of them seen once. CD8+CD57+ cell expansion, shown by flow cytometry, had occurred in the patients selected for sequencing. The CDR3 runs to 13 residues. Trimming removed 8 bases from V and 3 bases from J; junction bases left unmatched: 7. CDR1 and CDR2 from the germline V gene are MDHEN and SYDVKM.

This rearrangement joins TRBV28 to TRBJ2-7, with TRBD1 matching 7 bases. This receptor was obtained from a human donor with aplastic anemia. Sequencing was done on a sample of sorted CD4+, CD8+, or CD8+CD57+ T cells (not recorded which) from PBMCs. CDR3 sequence: CASLRQGIYEQYF. The CDR3 region has the DNA TGTGCCAGCCTCCGACAGGGTATCTACGAGCAGTACTTC.